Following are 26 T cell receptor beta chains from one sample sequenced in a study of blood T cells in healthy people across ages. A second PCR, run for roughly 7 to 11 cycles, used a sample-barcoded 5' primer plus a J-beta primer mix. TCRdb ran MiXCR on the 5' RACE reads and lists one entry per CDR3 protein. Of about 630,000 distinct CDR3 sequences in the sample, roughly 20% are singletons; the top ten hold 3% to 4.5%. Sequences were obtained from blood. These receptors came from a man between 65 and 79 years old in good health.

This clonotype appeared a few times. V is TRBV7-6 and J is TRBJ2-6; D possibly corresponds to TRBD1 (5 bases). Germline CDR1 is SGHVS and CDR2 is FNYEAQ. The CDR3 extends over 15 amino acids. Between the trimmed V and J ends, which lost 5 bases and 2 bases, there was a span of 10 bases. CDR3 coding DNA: TGTGCCAGCAGCAAGACAGTCACTGGGGCCAACGTCCTGACTTTC. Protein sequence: CASSKTVTGANVLTF.

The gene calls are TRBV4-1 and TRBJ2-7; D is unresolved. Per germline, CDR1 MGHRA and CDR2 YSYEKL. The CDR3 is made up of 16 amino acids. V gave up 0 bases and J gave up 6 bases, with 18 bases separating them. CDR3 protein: CASSQEWGSATGEQYF. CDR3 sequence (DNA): TGCGCCAGCAGCCAAGAATGGGGTTCGGCGACTGGCGAGCAGTACTTC.

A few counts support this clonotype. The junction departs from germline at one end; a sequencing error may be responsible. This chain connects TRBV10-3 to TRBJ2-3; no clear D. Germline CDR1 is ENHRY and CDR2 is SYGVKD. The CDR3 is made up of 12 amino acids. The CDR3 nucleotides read TGTGCCATCAGTGAATTCCACAGATACGCAGTATTT. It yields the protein CAISEFHRYAVF.

DNA for the CDR3: TGCAGTGCTAGAGTCGGTCGTGAGCAGTTCTTC. This translates into CSARVGREQFF. This chain connects TRBV20-1 to TRBJ2-7; D not certain. With the DNA end fitting TRBJ2-1 better, the J assignment may be wrong. This CDR3 is built from 11 residues. CDR1 DFQATT and CDR2 SNEGSKA come from the germline V gene (reference sequence).

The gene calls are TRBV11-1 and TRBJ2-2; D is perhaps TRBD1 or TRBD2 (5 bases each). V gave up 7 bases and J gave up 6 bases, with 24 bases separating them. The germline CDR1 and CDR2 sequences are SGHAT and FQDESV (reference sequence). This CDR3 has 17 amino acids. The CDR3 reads CASTVRGAGLWSGELFF. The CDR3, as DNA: TGTGCCAGCACCGTTAGAGGGGCAGGACTTTGGTCCGGGGAGCTGTTTTTT.

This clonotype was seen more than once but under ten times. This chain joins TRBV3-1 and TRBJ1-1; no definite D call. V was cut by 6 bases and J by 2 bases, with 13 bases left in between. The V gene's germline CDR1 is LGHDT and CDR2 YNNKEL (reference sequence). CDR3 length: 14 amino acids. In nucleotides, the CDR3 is TGTGCCAGCAGACCTACGACGGGCAACACTGAAGCTTTCTTT. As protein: CASRPTTGNTEAFF.

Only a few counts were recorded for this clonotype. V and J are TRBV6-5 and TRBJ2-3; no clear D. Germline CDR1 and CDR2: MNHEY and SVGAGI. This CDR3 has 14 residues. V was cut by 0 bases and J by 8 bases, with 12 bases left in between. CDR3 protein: CASSYSVAPGTQYF. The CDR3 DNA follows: TGTGCCAGCAGTTACTCGGTAGCCCCCGGTACGCAGTATTTT.

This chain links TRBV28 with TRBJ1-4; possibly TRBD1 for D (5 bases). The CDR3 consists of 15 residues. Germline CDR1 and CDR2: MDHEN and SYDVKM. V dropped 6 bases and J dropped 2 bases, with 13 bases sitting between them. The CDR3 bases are TGTGCCAGCAGATACGCAGGGACTACTAATGAAAAACTGTTTTTT. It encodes CASRYAGTTNEKLFF.

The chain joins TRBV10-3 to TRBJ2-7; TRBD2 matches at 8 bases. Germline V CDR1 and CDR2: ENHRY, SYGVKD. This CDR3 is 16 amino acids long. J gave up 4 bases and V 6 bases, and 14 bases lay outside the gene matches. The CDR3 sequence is CAIRTSGSTDKYEQYF. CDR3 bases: TGTGCCATCAGAACGAGCGGGAGTACAGATAAGTACGAGCAGTACTTC.

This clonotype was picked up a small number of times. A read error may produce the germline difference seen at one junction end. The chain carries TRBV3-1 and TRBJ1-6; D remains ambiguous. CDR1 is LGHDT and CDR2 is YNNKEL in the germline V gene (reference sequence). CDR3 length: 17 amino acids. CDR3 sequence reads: CASSQDRQLLYNPPLHF. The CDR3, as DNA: TGTGCCAGCAGCCAAGATCGGCAGCTCCTCTATAATCCACCCCTCCACTTT.

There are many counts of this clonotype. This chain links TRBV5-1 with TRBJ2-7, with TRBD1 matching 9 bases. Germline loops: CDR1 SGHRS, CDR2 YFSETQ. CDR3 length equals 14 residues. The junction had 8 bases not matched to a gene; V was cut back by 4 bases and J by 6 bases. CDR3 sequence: CASSGPGTGTEQYF. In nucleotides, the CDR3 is TGCGCCAGCAGCGGTCCCGGGACAGGGACCGAGCAGTACTTC.

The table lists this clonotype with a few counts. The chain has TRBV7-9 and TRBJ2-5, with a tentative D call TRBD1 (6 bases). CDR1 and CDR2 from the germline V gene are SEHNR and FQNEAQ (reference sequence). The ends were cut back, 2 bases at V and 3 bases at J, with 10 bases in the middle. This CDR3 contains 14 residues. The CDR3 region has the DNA TGTGCCAGCAGCTTATCGGACAGAGAAGAGACCCAGTACTTC. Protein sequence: CASSLSDREETQYF.

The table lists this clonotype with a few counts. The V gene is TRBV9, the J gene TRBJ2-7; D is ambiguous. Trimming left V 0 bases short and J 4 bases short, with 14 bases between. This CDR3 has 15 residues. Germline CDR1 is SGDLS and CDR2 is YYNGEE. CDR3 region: CASSVAPAGEYEQYF. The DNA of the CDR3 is TGTGCCAGCAGCGTAGCTCCAGCCGGAGAATACGAGCAGTACTTC.

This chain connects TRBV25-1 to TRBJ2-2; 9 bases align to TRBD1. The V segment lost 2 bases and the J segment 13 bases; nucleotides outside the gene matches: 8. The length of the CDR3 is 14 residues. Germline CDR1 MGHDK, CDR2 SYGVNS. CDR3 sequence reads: CASSEIGGQGWLFF. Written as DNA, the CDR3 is TGTGCCAGCAGTGAAATCGGGGGACAGGGTTGGCTGTTTTTT.

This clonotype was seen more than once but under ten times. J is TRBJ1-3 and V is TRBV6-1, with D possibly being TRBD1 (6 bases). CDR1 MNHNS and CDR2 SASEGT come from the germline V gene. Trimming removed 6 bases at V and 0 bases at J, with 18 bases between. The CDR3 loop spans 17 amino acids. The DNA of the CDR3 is TGTGCCAGCAGCCGGGGACATTTCGCCCTCTCTGGAAACACCATATATTTT. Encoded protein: CASSRGHFALSGNTIYF.

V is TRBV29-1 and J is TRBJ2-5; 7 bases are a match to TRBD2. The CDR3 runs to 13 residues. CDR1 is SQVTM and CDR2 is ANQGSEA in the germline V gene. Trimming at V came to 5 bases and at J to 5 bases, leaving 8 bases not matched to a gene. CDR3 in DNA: TGCAGCGTTCTCGCGGGAGTTTGGGAGACCCAGTACTTC. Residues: CSVLAGVWETQYF.

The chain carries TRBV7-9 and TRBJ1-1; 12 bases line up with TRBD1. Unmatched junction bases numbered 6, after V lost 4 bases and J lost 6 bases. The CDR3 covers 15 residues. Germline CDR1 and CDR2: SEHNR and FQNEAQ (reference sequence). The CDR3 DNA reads TGTGCCAGCAGCTCCTCGGGACAGGGGGCTTCTGAAGCTTTCTTT. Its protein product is CASSSSGQGASEAFF.

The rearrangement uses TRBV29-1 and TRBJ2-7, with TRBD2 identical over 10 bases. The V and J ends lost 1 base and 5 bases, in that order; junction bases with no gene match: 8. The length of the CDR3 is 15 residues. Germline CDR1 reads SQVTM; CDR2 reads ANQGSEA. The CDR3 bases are TGCAGCGTTGAAGGGGCTAGCGGGAGATGTGACGAGCAGTACTTC. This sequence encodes CSVEGASGRCDEQYF.

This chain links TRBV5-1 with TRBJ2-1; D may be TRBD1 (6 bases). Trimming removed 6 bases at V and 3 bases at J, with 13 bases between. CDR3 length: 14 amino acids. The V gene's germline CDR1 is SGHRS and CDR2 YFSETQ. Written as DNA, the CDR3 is TGCGCCAGCAAGCTGGACAGCCGCTACAATGAGCAGTTCTTC. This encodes CASKLDSRYNEQFF.

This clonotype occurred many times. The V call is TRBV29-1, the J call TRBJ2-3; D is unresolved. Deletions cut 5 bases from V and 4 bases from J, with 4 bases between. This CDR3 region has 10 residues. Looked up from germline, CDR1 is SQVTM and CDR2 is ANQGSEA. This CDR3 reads CSVTSDTQYF. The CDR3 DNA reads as TGCAGCGTTACCTCAGATACGCAGTATTTT.

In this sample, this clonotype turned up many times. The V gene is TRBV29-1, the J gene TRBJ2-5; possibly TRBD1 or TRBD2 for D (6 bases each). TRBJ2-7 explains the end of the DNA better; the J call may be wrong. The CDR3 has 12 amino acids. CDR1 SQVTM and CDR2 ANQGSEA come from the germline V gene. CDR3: CSVRLGGSEQYF. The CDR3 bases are TGCAGCGTTCGTTTAGGGGGGAGCGAGCAGTACTTC.

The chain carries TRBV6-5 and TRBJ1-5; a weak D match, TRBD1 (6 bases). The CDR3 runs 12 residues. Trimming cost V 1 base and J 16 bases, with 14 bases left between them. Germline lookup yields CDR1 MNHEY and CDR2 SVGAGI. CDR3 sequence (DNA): TGTGCCAGCAGTTACTTTGGGGGGGCTCTACATTTT. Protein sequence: CASSYFGGALHF.

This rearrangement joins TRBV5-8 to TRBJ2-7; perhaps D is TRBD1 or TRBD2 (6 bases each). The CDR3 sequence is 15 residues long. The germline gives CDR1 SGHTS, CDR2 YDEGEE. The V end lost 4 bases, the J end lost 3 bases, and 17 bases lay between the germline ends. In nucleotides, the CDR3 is TGTGCCAGCAGCCTGGCGGGACATATGAGCTACGAGCAGTACTTC. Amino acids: CASSLAGHMSYEQYF.

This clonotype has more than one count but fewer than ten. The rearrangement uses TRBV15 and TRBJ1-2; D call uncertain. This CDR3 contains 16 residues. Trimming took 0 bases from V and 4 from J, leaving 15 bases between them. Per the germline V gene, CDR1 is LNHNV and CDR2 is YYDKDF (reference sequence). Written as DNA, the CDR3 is TGTGCCACCAGCAGAGATTATAAGGGAGGCAGCTATGGCTACACCTTC. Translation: CATSRDYKGGSYGYTF.

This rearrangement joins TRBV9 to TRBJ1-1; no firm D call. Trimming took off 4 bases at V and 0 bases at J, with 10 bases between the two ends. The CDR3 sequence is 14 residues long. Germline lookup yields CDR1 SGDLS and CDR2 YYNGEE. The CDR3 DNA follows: TGTGCCAGCAGCTCCGGAGGGATGAACACTGAAGCTTTCTTT. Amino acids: CASSSGGMNTEAFF.

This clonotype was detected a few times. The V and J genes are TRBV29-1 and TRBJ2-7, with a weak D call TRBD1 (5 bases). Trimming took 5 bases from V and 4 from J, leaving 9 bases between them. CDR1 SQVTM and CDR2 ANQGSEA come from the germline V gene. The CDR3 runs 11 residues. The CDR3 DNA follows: TGCAGCGTTAAGACAGAATACGAGCAGTACTTC. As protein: CSVKTEYEQYF.